Here is one T cell receptor beta chain with its context. Its antigen is currently not known. No base-level quality is on record; no much larger clone is a single base apart. The sample's time point, from its label and the paper: baseline before first vaccination. The vaccinee samples were drawn from two UK trials, COV001 and COV002, one of which was a single-blind randomized controlled phase 2/3 trial testing AZD1222 (ChAdOx1 nCoV-19) in healthy adults. For TCRbeta chain sequencing, PBMC samples from trial participants were taken at day 0 and at day 28 after the second dose. The CDR3 regions of human TCRbeta chains were analyzed by immunosequencing. The published analysis was carried out like this. TCRs in the repertoires were compared against a reference library of SARS-CoV-2-specific TCRs that had been generated with the MIRA antigen-specificity platform. Breadth meant the fraction of unique TCRs that were SARS-CoV-2-associated, whereas depth meant the fraction of total T cells that were SARS-CoV-2-associated. Using the MIRA data, every spike-specific TCR was mapped to the spike region that the TCR reacted to and assigned to either a CD4 or a CD8 class. Log10-transformed breadth and depth values were compared by one-way ANOVA with Sidak's multiple comparisons tests. The immuneACCESS repertoire file appears here via TCRdb, limited to in-frame rearrangements. These files lack a portion of the clones; in checked studies, under half of the deficit traces to unresolved V genes, and the cause of the others is not known. That table is the source of V, J and clone size, and D and trimming were worked out from the DNA. Present in this sample are 120,000 to 150,000 clones, under 95% of which were seen just once. The ten biggest clones cover 5.2% of the sample.

These data belong to a study of T cell responses to AZD1222 COVID-19 vaccine (dated by TCRdb to the early 2020s). Regarding the research as a whole: Because spike-specific TCR depth and breadth did not differ between the two schedules, AZD1222 recipients who got a second dose at roughly 4 weeks were pooled with those who got a second dose at roughly 12 weeks. TCR sequencing was performed for 230 to 250 trial participants, of whom 200 to 220 were given two doses of AZD1222 and approximately 26 were given two doses of MenACWY control vaccine. Trial participants were enrolled by age into 18-55, 56-69 and 70-plus year subgroups, with approximately 150, 28 and 58 TCR-sequenced participants respectively.

V and J lose 4 bases and 0 bases, and a span of 15 bases separates them. The CDR3 covers 16 residues, taking in both the cysteine and the phenylalanine. Only CDR3 DNA remains: 48 bases, in frame from the first base. From the germline V gene, CDR1 is SGHRS and CDR2 is YFSETQ. General conclusions and limits of the study: Reportedly, almost half of the unique spike-specific TCRs recognized epitopes lying outside the regions that are mutated in the B.1.351 and B.1.1.7 variants. Because no samples from the day 14 peak response were available, repertoires could be characterized only after the peak T cell response. Participants were mostly white British, with more females than males. The authors suggested clonal diversity may have been underestimated. In the small 56-69-year group, the increase in depth fell short of significance, most likely because of low power. Only a handful of AZD1222 recipients were SARS-CoV-2 seropositive at baseline, limiting conclusions about previously exposed vaccinees. CD4 TCRs associated with the vaccine covered the entire spike protein, and the dominant responses were in regions 160-218 and 743-854. After two AZD1222 doses, spike-specific TCR breadth and depth were significantly higher than at day 0 and than in MenACWY recipients.

The chain uses TRBV5-1 and TRBJ2-3; the D gene cannot be named for sure. The material was peripheral blood, obtained on day 0 of AZD1222 vaccination. This sequence was found in an adult in good health. CDR3 protein: CASSQKVSASTDTQYF. The sequence in DNA is TGCGCCAGCAGCCAGAAAGTGTCAGCTAGCACAGATACGCAGTATTTT.